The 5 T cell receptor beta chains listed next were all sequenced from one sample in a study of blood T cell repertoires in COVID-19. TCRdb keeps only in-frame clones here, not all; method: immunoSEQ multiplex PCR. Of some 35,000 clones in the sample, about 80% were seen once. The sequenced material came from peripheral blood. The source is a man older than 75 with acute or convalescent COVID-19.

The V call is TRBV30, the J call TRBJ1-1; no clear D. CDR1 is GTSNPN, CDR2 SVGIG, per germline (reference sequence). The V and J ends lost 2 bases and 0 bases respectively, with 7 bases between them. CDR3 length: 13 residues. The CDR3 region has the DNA TGTGCCTGGAGTCCACGGGTGAACACTGAAGCTTTCTTT. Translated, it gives CAWSPRVNTEAFF.

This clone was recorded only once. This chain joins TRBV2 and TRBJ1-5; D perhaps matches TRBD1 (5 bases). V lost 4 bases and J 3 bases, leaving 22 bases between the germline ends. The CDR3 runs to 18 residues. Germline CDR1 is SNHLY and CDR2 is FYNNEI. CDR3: CASSAFVFIRGFNQPQHF. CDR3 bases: TGTGCCAGCAGTGCTTTCGTCTTCATTAGGGGTTTCAATCAGCCCCAGCATTTT.

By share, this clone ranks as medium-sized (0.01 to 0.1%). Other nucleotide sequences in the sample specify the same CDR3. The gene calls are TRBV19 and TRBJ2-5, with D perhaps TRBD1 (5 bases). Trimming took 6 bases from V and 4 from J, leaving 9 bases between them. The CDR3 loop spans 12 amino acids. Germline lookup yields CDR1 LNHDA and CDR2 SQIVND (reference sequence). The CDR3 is CASRQAGETQYF. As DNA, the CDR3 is TGTGCCAGTAGACAGGCTGGAGAGACCCAGTACTTC.

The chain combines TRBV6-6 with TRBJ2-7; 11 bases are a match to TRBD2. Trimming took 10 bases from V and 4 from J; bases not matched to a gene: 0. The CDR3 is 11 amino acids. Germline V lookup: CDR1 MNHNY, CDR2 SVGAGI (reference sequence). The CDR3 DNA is TGTGCCACTAGCGGGGGGTACGAGCAGTACTTC. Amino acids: CATSGGYEQYF.

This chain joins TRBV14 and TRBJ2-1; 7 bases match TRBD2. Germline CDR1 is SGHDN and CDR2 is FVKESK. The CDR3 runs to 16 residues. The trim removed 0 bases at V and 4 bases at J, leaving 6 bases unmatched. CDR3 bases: TGTGCCAGCAGCCAAGAAACGGGACTACCATACAATGAGCAGTTCTTC. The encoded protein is CASSQETGLPYNEQFF. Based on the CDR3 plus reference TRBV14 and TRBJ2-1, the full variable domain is EAGVTQFPSHSVIEKGQTVTLRCDPISGHDNLYWYRRVMGKEIKFLLHFVKESKQDESGMPNNRFLAERTGGTYSTLKVQPAELEDSGVYFCASSQETGLPYNEQFFGPGTRLTVL.